This entry lists 19 T cell receptor beta chains sequenced from one sample in a study of neurological immune-mediated disorders. From the 5' RACE reads, TCRdb called clonotypes with MiXCR, one entry per CDR3 protein. The table records 50,000 or so distinct CDR3 sequences, about 25% of them present only once. The sample was PBMCs. The source is a woman in her 70s in good health.

The chain combines TRBV19 with TRBJ2-7, with TRBD1 matching over 8 bases. In germline, CDR1 is LNHDA, CDR2 SQIVND (reference sequence). The V segment lost 0 bases and the J segment 5 bases; nucleotides outside the gene matches: 6. This CDR3 has 15 amino acids. The CDR3 region has the DNA TGTGCCAGTAGTATAGATGGGACAGGAGGGAACGAGCAGTACTTC. Its protein is CASSIDGTGGNEQYF.

This clonotype has at least ten counts. The CDR3 coding sequence is TGTGCCAGCAGTTTATGGGACACAGGAAACACCATATATTTT. It codes for CASSLWDTGNTIYF. The chain uses TRBV28 and TRBJ1-3; D may be TRBD1 (5 bases). This CDR3 region has 14 residues. The V end lost 0 bases, the J end lost 4 bases, and 7 bases lay between the germline ends. The germline gives CDR1 MDHEN, CDR2 SYDVKM.

This clonotype was counted at least ten times. The DNA for the CDR3 is TGTGCCAGCAGTCACAGGACAGGGGGTGTTCATCAGCCCCAGCATTTT. It specifies CASSHRTGGVHQPQHF. This chain uses TRBV27 with TRBJ1-5, with 10 nucleotides matching TRBD1. There are 16 residues in the CDR3. Germline values: CDR1 MNHEY, CDR2 SMNVEV (reference sequence). J was trimmed by 5 bases and V by 5 bases; bases with no gene match: 9.

This clonotype was found many times. CDR3 DNA sequence: TGTGCCAGCAGCTTTGAGGGGATCAGCGAGCAGTACTTC. Translating it yields CASSFEGISEQYF. The rearrangement links TRBV5-6 to TRBJ2-7; tentatively, D is TRBD1 or TRBD2 (5 bases each). Trimming took off 2 bases at V and 6 bases at J, with 12 bases between the two ends. From germline, CDR1 is SGHDT and CDR2 YYEEEE. This CDR3 is built from 13 residues.

This clonotype turned up a few times. The CDR3 sequence: CASSVVDSSYNEQFF. In DNA, the CDR3 is TGTGCCAGCAGTGTTGTTGACAGCTCCTACAATGAGCAGTTCTTC. The rearrangement joins TRBV25-1 to TRBJ2-1; D may be TRBD1 (5 bases). Trimming removed 4 bases at V and 0 bases at J, with 10 bases between. CDR1 and CDR2 (germline): MGHDK, SYGVNS. The CDR3 runs 15 residues.

This clonotype was counted only a few times. The V and J genes are TRBV3-1 and TRBJ2-3; 14 bases map to TRBD2. The germline V gene has CDR1 LGHDT and CDR2 YNNKEL (reference sequence). V dropped 4 bases and J dropped 2; count of bases not matched to a gene: 14. The CDR3 spans 20 residues. The CDR3 reads CASSLGGLAGAFRVTDTQYF. In DNA, the CDR3 is TGTGCCAGCAGCCTGGGGGGACTAGCGGGAGCCTTTCGGGTCACAGATACGCAGTATTTT.

This clonotype was recorded at least ten times. The chain is built from TRBV5-5 and TRBJ1-3; tentatively, D is TRBD1 (6 bases). V lost 1 base and J lost 1, with 12 bases in between. Germline V lookup: CDR1 SGHKS, CDR2 YYEKEE (reference sequence). CDR3 length: 16 residues. The CDR3, as DNA: TGTGCCAGCAGCTTGAATTGGGGGCTGTCTGGAAACACCATATATTTT. Translation: CASSLNWGLSGNTIYF.

This clonotype has a count of ten or more. The chain employs TRBV15 and TRBJ2-5, with 10 bases aligning to TRBD1. V lost 4 bases to trimming and J lost 4 bases; unmatched junction nucleotides: 6. The CDR3 runs to 15 residues. Germline lookup yields CDR1 LNHNV and CDR2 YYDKDF (reference sequence). CDR3 sequence reads: CATSIPGQGRETQYF. Written as DNA, the CDR3 is TGTGCCACCAGCATCCCGGGACAGGGGAGAGAGACCCAGTACTTC.

This clonotype was recorded many times. DNA for the CDR3: TGTGCCAGCACGGGGCGTTTGAACACTGAAGCTTTCTTT. This gives the protein CASTGRLNTEAFF. The genes are TRBV11-2 and TRBJ1-1; TRBD1 might be the D (5 bases). The germline V gene has CDR1 SGHAT and CDR2 FQNNGV. Trimming took 7 bases from V and 0 from J, leaving 9 bases between them. CDR3 length: 13 residues. Full variable domain (missing parts from reference TRBV11-2 and TRBJ1-1): EAGVAQSPRYKIIEKRQSVAFWCNPISGHATLYWYQQILGQGPKLLIQFQNNGVVDDSQLPKDRFSAERLKGVDSTLKIQPAKLEDSAVYLCASTGRLNTEAFFGQGTRLTVV.

This clonotype was observed at least ten times. At one end, the junction sequence differs from germline, possibly due to a read error. The chain carries TRBV15 and TRBJ1-3, with D perhaps TRBD1 (5 bases). CDR1 is LNHNV, CDR2 YYDKDF, per germline (reference sequence). This CDR3 is 16 amino acids long. The CDR3 coding sequence is TGTACCACCAGCGACCTTGGGGGACCCTCTGGAAACACCATATATTTT. It specifies CTTSDLGGPSGNTIYF.

This chain uses TRBV9 with TRBJ2-3; 11 bases align to TRBD2. Germline values: CDR1 SGDLS, CDR2 YYNGEE. This CDR3 has 16 amino acids. Unmatched junction bases numbered 4, after V lost 4 bases and J lost 0 bases. The DNA of the CDR3 is TGTGCCAGCAGCTTGGGACTAGCGGATAGCACAGATACGCAGTATTTT. This codes for CASSLGLADSTDTQYF.

This clonotype was recorded many times. This sequence joins TRBV28 and TRBJ2-2; D remains unclear. V was trimmed by 2 bases and J by 6 bases, leaving 4 bases between them. Germline V CDR1 and CDR2: MDHEN, SYDVKM. This CDR3 has 12 residues. Here the CDR3 reads CASSLRSGELFF. Written as DNA, the CDR3 is TGTGCCAGCAGTTTAAGGTCCGGGGAGCTGTTTTTT.

Many counts were recorded for this clonotype. The genes are TRBV5-1 and TRBJ1-6; 8 bases agree with TRBD1. V lost 4 bases and J lost 10; bases outside the gene matches: 7. The CDR3 runs to 14 residues. Germline values: CDR1 SGHRS, CDR2 YFSETQ. For the CDR3, the DNA is TGCGCCAGCAGCCAGGGACAGGCGCTATCACCCCTCCACTTT. It translates to CASSQGQALSPLHF. Full variable domain (remainder filled in from reference TRBV5-1 and TRBJ1-6): KAGVTQTPRYLIKTRGQQVTLSCSPISGHRSVSWYQQTPGQGLQFLFEYFSETQRNKGNFPGRFSGRQFSNSRSEMNVSTLELGDSALYLCASSQGQALSPLHFGNGTRLTVT.

This clonotype was observed many times. This chain uses TRBV7-2 with TRBJ2-3; possibly TRBD2 for D (5 bases). V was shortened by 6 bases and J by 6 bases, with 10 bases between the two germline ends. Germline CDR1 and CDR2: SGHTA and FQGNSA. There are 12 residues in the CDR3. The CDR3 DNA reads as TGTGCCAGCAGGGAGGTATCCGATACGCAGTATTTT. Amino acid sequence: CASREVSDTQYF.

This clonotype has at least ten counts. The gene calls are TRBV7-2 and TRBJ2-3; the match to TRBD2 covers 10 bases. This CDR3 contains 17 residues. Germline CDR1 SGHTA, CDR2 FQGNSA. Unmatched junction bases numbered 10, after V lost 1 base and J lost 6 bases. The CDR3 loop reads CASSLGGSGGGADTQYF. CDR3 nucleotide sequence: TGTGCCAGCAGCTTAGGTGGGAGCGGGGGGGGGGCCGATACGCAGTATTTT.

This clonotype was detected ten times or more. V usage is TRBV28 and J usage is TRBJ1-2; D call uncertain. Germline V gives CDR1 MDHEN, CDR2 SYDVKM. This CDR3 contains 13 residues. V lost 0 bases to trimming and J lost 8 bases, with 10 bases between them. CDR3 in DNA: TGTGCCAGCAGTTTATGGACCCAGGAGGGCTACACCTTC. Translating it yields CASSLWTQEGYTF.

This clonotype showed up many times. The CDR3 region is CASSTGGQGANTGELFF. Here the CDR3 DNA reads TGCGCCAGCAGCACTGGCGGACAGGGAGCGAACACCGGGGAGCTGTTTTTT. The chain combines TRBV5-1 with TRBJ2-2; 8 bases map to TRBD1. Germline-derived CDR1 and CDR2 are SGHRS and YFSETQ. Germline trimming cut 4 bases from V and 0 bases from J; bases unmatched to any gene: 8. The CDR3 runs 17 residues.

This clonotype has ten or more counts. The genes are TRBV5-1 and TRBJ1-1; 8 nucleotides agree with TRBD1. Germline V CDR1 and CDR2: SGHRS, YFSETQ. The CDR3 is made up of 15 amino acids. V lost 0 bases and J lost 4; bases outside the gene matches: 5. The CDR3 here is CASSLGPDRATEAFF. DNA for the CDR3: TGCGCCAGCAGCTTGGGCCCGGACAGGGCCACTGAAGCTTTCTTT.

This clonotype was observed many times. The chain uses TRBV2 and TRBJ2-1; possible D gene TRBD2, 5 bases. The CDR3 spans 13 residues. Germline CDR1 and CDR2: SNHLY and FYNNEI. V dropped 4 bases and J dropped 4 bases, with 8 bases sitting between them. The CDR3, as DNA: TGTGCCAGCAGTGGACTAATGTACAATGAGCAGTTCTTC. Amino acid sequence: CASSGLMYNEQFF.